This T cell receptor (beta chain) was documented in a study of T cell responses to AZD1222 COVID-19 vaccine. Study-wide points: Repertoires were obtained solely post-peak T cell response. The sample set comprised mostly white British donors with more females, and clonal diversity was possibly underestimated.

Analyses pooled second doses at about 4 or about 12 weeks. Data came from immunoSEQ multiplex PCR; TCRdb stores just in-frame clones and leaves some out. The sample records about 140,000 clones, roughly 91% being singletons. The CDR3 runs to 15 residues. Per the germline V gene, CDR1 is SGHAT and CDR2 is FQNNGV. With respect to this clone: Its specificity is not known. Relative to the germline gene, one junction end is altered; a read error may explain this.

The sequence was collected from an adult who received the AZD1222 COVID-19 vaccine. The sequencing used peripheral blood, collected 28 days after the second AZD1222 dose. V gene TRBV11-2 combines with J gene TRBJ2-3, with D perhaps TRBD2 (7 bases). The CDR3 here is CASSPRGGAPGTLYF. The DNA of the CDR3 is TGTGCCAGCAGCCCACGTGGGGGGGCGCCGGGTACGCTGTATTTT.